The source of this T cell receptor (beta chain) is a study of identical twins. The study, taken as a whole, reports: Among beta out-of-frame sequences, excess sharing between twins appeared weaker. The more abundant beta clonotypes in cord blood had fewer insertions, and memory repertoires did not show this.

Germline lookup yields CDR1 LGHDT and CDR2 YNNKEL (reference sequence). Trimming removed 3 bases from V and 4 bases from J, with 12 bases in between. The CDR3 extends over 14 amino acids. cDNA carried unique molecular identifiers, and a universal primer site was added by template switching. In TCRdb, the 5' RACE reads were re-called with MiXCR into one record per CDR3 protein. This table holds about 700,000 distinct CDR3 sequences, 8.5% to 9.5% found once. In its sample, this clonotype was seen a few times. The antigen is unknown. The sample was also reused in another study, on yellow fever vaccine responses in identical twins.

The receptor was derived from a woman aged 18-29 years in good health. The chain couples TRBV3-1 to TRBJ1-1, with D hard to call. The sequenced material came from PBMCs. CDR3 sequence (DNA): TGTGCCAGCAGCCACCACGGAATCCGCACTGAAGCTTTCTTT. Translating it yields CASSHHGIRTEAFF.